The TCR beta chain under discussion was sequenced for a study of shared clonotypes between healthy human individuals. Study background: Each donor's CD8 memory used one plate, CD8 naive two, each CD4 subset three.

CDR1 SGHTA and CDR2 FQGNSA come from the germline V gene. This CDR3 has 15 amino acids. Trimming shortened V by 8 bases and J by 4 bases, and 17 bases separated the two germline ends. CD45RO-negative, CCR7-positively selected cells formed the naive CD8 fraction, excluding terminally differentiated effector memory CD45RA+ cells. Assay execution proceeded at the deep level. Generated by immunoSEQ multiplex PCR, the TCRdb table keeps only in-frame clones and is missing some. The sample contains 800,000 or so clones, roughly 96% of which appear only once. V gene TRBV7-2 combines with J gene TRBJ2-2; D may correspond to TRBD1 or TRBD2 (6 bases each). The specimen sequenced was naive CD8+ T cells sorted from blood. This TCR came from a man younger than 40 in good health. The CDR3 is CASGGGRAVTGELFF. The DNA of the CDR3 is TGTGCCAGCGGAGGGGGGCGGGCGGTCACCGGGGAGCTGTTTTTT.